One and the same sample provided the 21 T cell receptor beta chains below, sequenced in a study of shared clonotypes between healthy human individuals. CD45RO-negative CD8 cells positively selected for CCR7 made up the naive population, which excluded terminally differentiated effector memory CD45RA+ cells. The table came from immunoSEQ multiplex PCR; TCRdb's copy has only in-frame clones and leaves some out. Among approximately 1.9 million clones listed, approximately 92% were seen once. Sequenced material: naive CD8+ T cells from PBMCs. The receptors were gathered from a young man in good health. Some clones in this sample may be carry-over from other donors' samples.

The chain has TRBV11-2 and TRBJ2-1; no clear D gene. The CDR3 spans 19 residues. V was trimmed by 1 base and J by 3 bases, leaving 22 bases between them. CDR1 is SGHAT, CDR2 FQNNGV, per germline. CDR3 sequence reads: CASSLAPETITSNYNEQFF. CDR3 in DNA: TGTGCCAGCAGCTTAGCCCCGGAAACCATTACTTCAAACTACAATGAGCAGTTCTTC.

To note about this clone: In the same sample, other DNA sequences code for this CDR3. V is TRBV7-8 and J is TRBJ2-7; 9 nucleotides line up with TRBD2. CDR1 is SGHVS and CDR2 is FQNEAQ in the germline V gene. After removal of 3 bases from V and 3 bases from J, the junction contained 3 bases not matched to a gene. The CDR3 runs to 14 residues. Here the CDR3 DNA reads TGTGCCAGCAGCTTGGGCGGGAGGGGCTACGAGCAGTACTTC. Its translation is CASSLGGRGYEQYF.

V gene TRBV4-1 combines with J gene TRBJ1-1; the match to TRBD1 covers 9 bases. This CDR3 is built from 16 residues. V shed 3 bases, J shed 7 bases, and the junction held 12 bases outside the gene matches. Germline CDR1 reads MGHRA; CDR2 reads YSYEKL. The CDR3: CASSHPPGQGLDEAFF. The DNA for the CDR3 is TGCGCCAGCAGCCATCCCCCGGGACAGGGTTTGGATGAAGCTTTCTTT.

This chain joins TRBV30 and TRBJ2-7; D possibly corresponds to TRBD2 (6 bases). The germline CDR1 and CDR2 sequences are GTSNPN and SVGIG (reference sequence). The CDR3 contains 17 residues. V dropped 0 bases and J dropped 3 bases, with 21 bases sitting between them. CDR3 nucleotides: TGTGCCTGGAGTGTAAGGACCCCAGGAGGGACGGACTACGAGCAGTACTTC. Translated, it gives CAWSVRTPGGTDYEQYF.

Details on this clone: Different DNA sequences within this sample yield the same CDR3. The gene calls are TRBV7-9 and TRBJ2-1; 7 nucleotides align to TRBD2. The CDR3 runs to 15 residues. CDR1 SEHNR and CDR2 FQNEAQ come from the germline V gene (reference sequence). Trimming cost V 1 base and J 7 bases; bases outside gene matches: 7. The DNA for the CDR3 is TGTGCCAGCAGCTTAGGCGGGAGTGGGTTAAATGAGCAGTTCTTC. Protein: CASSLGGSGLNEQFF.

The chain uses TRBV29-1 and TRBJ1-2; maybe TRBD1 (6 bases). V was shortened by 5 bases and J by 4 bases, with 17 bases between the two germline ends. This CDR3 region has 14 residues. In germline, CDR1 is SQVTM, CDR2 ANQGSEA. The CDR3 sequence is CSVPSRGGGYGYTF. The CDR3, as DNA: TGCAGCGTTCCCTCGAGGGGGGGTGGCTATGGCTACACCTTC.

The CDR3 coding sequence is TGTGCCAGCAGACAGGGGGCAGGCACCGGGGAGCTGTTTTTT. This sequence encodes CASRQGAGTGELFF. This rearrangement joins TRBV5-4 to TRBJ2-2; TRBD1 agrees at 9 bases. The CDR3 has 14 amino acids. CDR1 and CDR2 (germline): SGHNT, YYREEE (reference sequence). Trimming took 5 bases from V and 4 from J; bases not matched to a gene: 3.

The chain has TRBV13 and TRBJ2-2, with 7 bases matching TRBD1. The CDR3 covers 18 residues. The ends lost 3 bases at V and 2 bases at J; junction bases unmatched: 12. CDR1 is PRHDT and CDR2 is FYEKMQ in the germline V gene (reference sequence). The DNA for the CDR3 is TGTGCCAGCAGCTTTAGGGTTTTAGGGACAGTTAACACCGGGGAGCTGTTTTTT. Translating gives CASSFRVLGTVNTGELFF.

The chain combines TRBV29-1 with TRBJ1-1, with unresolved D. The germline gives CDR1 SQVTM, CDR2 ANQGSEA. The CDR3 sequence is 10 residues long. Trimming cost V 4 bases and J 5 bases, with 5 bases left between them. The CDR3 protein is CSVGVTEAFF. The CDR3 bases are TGCAGCGTTGGGGTTACTGAAGCTTTCTTT.

This chain uses TRBV27 with TRBJ1-1; TRBD1 aligns across 8 bases. Germline V gene data show CDR1 as MNHEY and CDR2 as SMNVEV (reference sequence). The CDR3 is made up of 16 amino acids. J was trimmed by 5 bases and V by 2 bases; bases with no gene match: 10. The CDR3 is CASSLGTGVLLTEAFF. DNA of the CDR3: TGTGCCAGCAGTTTAGGGACAGGCGTCCTCCTGACTGAAGCTTTCTTT.

This chain joins TRBV23-1 and TRBJ1-3, with D unresolved. TRBV23-1 is recorded as an ORF, its role being uncertain. V lost 10 bases, J lost 4 bases, and 8 bases lay in between. The CDR3 totals 11 residues. The CDR3 loop reads CATKGGNTIYF. The CDR3 DNA reads as TGCGCCACGAAAGGGGGAAACACCATATATTTT.

As to this clone: The CDR3 does not end in the conserved phenylalanine or tryptophan, so this is likely a read error. This chain joins TRBV29-1 and TRBJ2-7; D is possibly TRBD1 (6 bases). CDR3 size: 15 residues. Germline CDR1 reads SQVTM; CDR2 reads ANQGSEA. V lost 4 bases to trimming and J lost 5 bases, with 21 bases between them. The chain's CDR3 is CSVVPSQGIGHEQYL. CDR3 sequence (DNA): TGCAGCGTTGTGCCATCTCAGGGGATCGGCCACGAGCAGTACCTC.

The rearrangement links TRBV4-1 to TRBJ2-1; maybe TRBD2 (6 bases). From germline, CDR1 is MGHRA and CDR2 YSYEKL. This CDR3 contains 13 residues. With 0 bases removed from V and 12 bases from J, the gap between germline ends came to 12 bases. The chain's CDR3 is CASSQDLGRGQFF. The DNA for the CDR3 is TGCGCCAGCAGCCAAGATCTTGGGCGGGGGCAGTTCTTC.

The V gene is TRBV6-1, the J gene TRBJ2-1; a possible D gene is TRBD2 (5 bases). The CDR3 is made up of 15 amino acids. CDR1 MNHNS and CDR2 SASEGT come from the germline V gene. Trimming removed 1 base from V and 3 bases from J, with 10 bases in between. CDR3 nucleotide sequence: TGTGCCAGCAGTGAAGGAGGGCCGGGCTACAATGAGCAGTTCTTC. This codes for CASSEGGPGYNEQFF.

The rearrangement joins TRBV5-1 to TRBJ2-7, with no clear D. V shed 8 bases and J shed 3 bases, with 15 bases lying between them. The V gene's germline CDR1 is SGHRS and CDR2 YFSETQ. This CDR3 has 13 residues. The CDR3 here is CASQAASDYEQYF. The CDR3 coding sequence is TGCGCCAGTCAAGCCGCCAGCGACTACGAGCAGTACTTC.

The chain couples TRBV18 to TRBJ2-1; TRBD1 matches 7 bases. Germline loops: CDR1 KGHSH, CDR2 LQKENI. With V trimmed by 0 bases and J by 8 bases, 7 bases remained unmatched. The CDR3 runs 15 residues. This chain's CDR3 is CASSPPDRPGDEQFF. The CDR3, as DNA: TGTGCCAGCTCACCACCGGACAGGCCTGGCGATGAGCAGTTCTTC. The full variable domain, its missing parts supplied by reference TRBV18 and TRBJ2-1, is NAGVMQNPRHLVRRRGQEARLRCSPMKGHSHVYWYRQLPEEGLKFMVYLQKENIIDESGMPKERFSAEFPKEGPSILRIQQVVRGDSAAYFCASSPPDRPGDEQFFGPGTRLTVL.

This chain links TRBV6-1 with TRBJ1-5, with no clear D. This CDR3 has 14 residues. The germline CDR1 and CDR2 sequences are MNHNS and SASEGT. V lost 4 bases to trimming and J lost 5 bases, with 12 bases between them. Here the CDR3 DNA reads TGTGCCAGCAGTGCGCACCTTTTGGATCAGCCCCAGCATTTT. This translates into CASSAHLLDQPQHF.

This clone was recorded once. The chain couples TRBV7-6 to TRBJ2-3, with D perhaps given as TRBD1 or TRBD2 (5 bases each). This CDR3 is 15 amino acids long. The V gene's germline CDR1 is SGHVS and CDR2 FNYEAQ. V lost 2 bases, J lost 4 bases, and 13 bases lay in between. The CDR3 region is CASSLLTLGADTQYF. Written as DNA, the CDR3 is TGTGCCAGCAGCTTACTAACCCTGGGGGCAGATACGCAGTATTTT. The complete variable domain, with remaining parts taken from reference TRBV7-6 and TRBJ2-3, reads GAGVSQSPRYKVTKRGQDVALRCDPISGHVSLYWYRQALGQGPEFLTYFNYEAQQDKSGLPNDRFSAERPEGSISTLTIQRTEQRDSAMYRCASSLLTLGADTQYFGPGTRLTVL.

The CDR3 reads CASSFYVVSADQPQHF. CDR3 DNA sequence: TGTGCCAGCAGCTTTTACGTTGTCTCAGCGGATCAGCCCCAGCATTTT. V gene TRBV5-8 combines with J gene TRBJ1-5; D not resolved. Trimming cost V 2 bases and J 5 bases, with 17 bases left between them. This CDR3 spans 16 amino acids. Germline V lookup: CDR1 SGHTS, CDR2 YDEGEE.

The chain uses TRBV4-1 and TRBJ2-2; 8 bases map to TRBD2. This CDR3 region has 16 residues. V was clipped by 2 bases and J by 1 base; unmatched bases: 3. Germline CDR1 is MGHRA and CDR2 is YSYEKL. CDR3 coding DNA: TGCGCCAGCAGCCAATTAAGCGGGAGGAACACCGGGGAGCTGTTTTTT. This gives the protein CASSQLSGRNTGELFF.

The genes are TRBV18 and TRBJ2-5; the D is unclear. Germline lookup yields CDR1 KGHSH and CDR2 LQKENI. The CDR3 runs to 15 residues. V dropped 3 bases and J dropped 3 bases, with 14 bases sitting between them. The CDR3 loop is CASSPETQVKETQYF. Here the CDR3 DNA reads TGTGCCAGCTCACCTGAGACGCAGGTTAAAGAGACCCAGTACTTC.